Sequencing of this T cell receptor (beta chain) was carried out in a study of cytomegalovirus exposure and HLA in healthy donors. Study at large: Within an early data release were tens of millions of unique TCRs drawn from HLA-typed donors. Overall study results and limits: With high specificity and sensitivity, the classifier reportedly diagnosed cytomegalovirus status. TCR beta sequences reportedly predicted the HLA-A and HLA-B alleles of most subjects accurately.

To note about this clone: Its antigen is as yet unknown.

Donors were nominally healthy when sampled, though unrecorded immune exposures were likely. The CDR3 runs 15 residues. Germline V gene lookup returns CDR1 SGHRS and CDR2 YFSETQ. V shed 4 bases, J shed 2 bases, and the junction held 8 bases outside the gene matches. The PCR had 60 Vbeta and 13 Jbeta primers. Method: immunoSEQ multiplex PCR; TCRdb's copy keeps in-frame clones and lacks some. Among about 220,000 clones, under 80% were seen once, and the ten largest hold about 1.9%. The chain employs TRBV5-1 and TRBJ1-2; 7 nucleotides match TRBD1. Sample: PBMCs. This clonotype originated in a woman aged 25 to 39 in good health and CMV-seronegative. The DNA of the CDR3 is TGCGCCAGCAGCCCTGGAGACAGGGACAACTATGGCTACACCTTC. This translates into CASSPGDRDNYGYTF.